Following are 18 T cell receptor beta chains from one sample sequenced in a study of T cells in Graves' hyperthyroidism and ophthalmopathy. The CDR3 regions of TCR beta were amplified from RNA transcripts. Researchers ran a first-round RT-PCR on the TCR CDR3 using the HTBI primer set. TCRdb reanalysed the multiplex PCR reads using MiXCR and keeps one entry per CDR3 protein. This sample has some 460,000 distinct CDR3 sequences, with about a sixth found just once. The sequencing input was blood. Receptors originate from a woman aged 18-29 years with Graves' hyperthyroidism.

At least ten counts were recorded for this clonotype. The chain has TRBV20-1 and TRBJ2-7; TRBD1 agrees at 9 bases. This CDR3 spans 13 amino acids. With V trimmed by 4 bases and J by 2 bases, 3 bases remained unmatched. Germline V CDR1 and CDR2: DFQATT, SNEGSKA (reference sequence). The chain's CDR3 is CSATGTGTYEQYF. The CDR3 nucleotides are TGCAGTGCTACCGGGACAGGGACCTACGAGCAGTACTTC.

This rearrangement joins TRBV28 to TRBJ2-2; 9 bases map to TRBD2. Germline CDR1 is MDHEN and CDR2 is SYDVKM. The length of the CDR3 is 15 residues. V was clipped by 8 bases and J by 4 bases; unmatched bases: 8. CDR3 region: CASSRAGGITGELFF. In DNA form, the CDR3 reads TGTGCCAGCTCGAGAGCGGGGGGAATCACCGGGGAGCTGTTTTTT.

This clonotype showed up just a few times. A much larger clone sits a single nucleotide away, making a read error possible. J is TRBJ1-1 and V is TRBV2; D might be TRBD1 (5 bases). The V gene's germline CDR1 is SNHLY and CDR2 FYNNEI. The CDR3 contains 16 residues. V was clipped by 4 bases and J by 0 bases, with 15 bases between them. The CDR3 protein is CASSGERIGVNTEAFF. The CDR3 DNA reads as TGTGCCAGCAGTGGGGAGAGGATAGGGGTGAACACTGAAGCTTTCTTT.

This clonotype was counted many times. J is TRBJ1-6 and V is TRBV28; perhaps TRBD1 as D (5 bases). Deletions cut 6 bases from V and 8 bases from J, with 20 bases between. This CDR3 contains 16 residues. Germline CDR1 is MDHEN and CDR2 is SYDVKM. Here the CDR3 reads CASSSRQLGPDSPLHF. CDR3 bases: TGTGCCAGCAGCAGTAGACAGCTCGGGCCGGATTCACCCCTCCACTTT.

The rearrangement uses TRBV11-2 and TRBJ2-1, with 13 positions matching TRBD2. The V segment lost 2 bases and the J segment 0 bases; nucleotides outside the gene matches: 10. The CDR3 extends over 20 amino acids. Germline CDR1 is SGHAT and CDR2 is FQNNGV. In nucleotides, the CDR3 is TGTGCCAGCAGCTTAACCCGGGGACTAGCGGGAATGAGCTCCTACAATGAGCAGTTCTTC. Protein product: CASSLTRGLAGMSSYNEQFF.

This clonotype was counted at least ten times. The chain combines TRBV7-6 with TRBJ1-1; tentatively, D is TRBD1 (6 bases). Germline values: CDR1 SGHVS, CDR2 FNYEAQ. The V end lost 5 bases, the J end lost 0 bases, and 7 bases lay between the germline ends. This CDR3 is built from 13 residues. CDR3 coding DNA: TGTGCCAGCAGCCGGGACATGAACACTGAAGCTTTCTTT. Protein product: CASSRDMNTEAFF.

The rearrangement uses TRBV12-3 or TRBV12-4 and TRBJ1-2; tentatively, D is TRBD1 (5 bases). This CDR3 contains 11 residues. Trimming took 6 bases from V and 8 from J, leaving 10 bases between them. The CDR3 sequence: CASRGVGGYTF. The CDR3 DNA is TGTGCCAGCAGGGGGGTGGGCGGCTACACCTTC.

The V and J genes are TRBV4-1 and TRBJ2-5, with 7 bases lining up with TRBD1. This CDR3 is built from 13 residues. Germline CDR1 reads MGHRA; CDR2 reads YSYEKL. After removal of 2 bases from V and 6 bases from J, the junction contained 3 bases not matched to a gene. CDR3 DNA: TGCGCCAGCAGCCAAAGGGGGCTCCAGACCCAGTACTTC. Its translation: CASSQRGLQTQYF.

This clonotype was recorded at least ten times. A read error may account for a junction end that differs from germline. The chain has TRBV20-1 and TRBJ1-3; 12 nucleotides line up with TRBD1. The CDR3 runs 16 residues. Per the germline V gene, CDR1 is DFQATT and CDR2 is SNEGSKA (reference sequence). The CDR3 loop reads CSARGGTGGTGDTIYF. The CDR3 DNA sequence: TGCAGTGCAAGAGGGGGGACAGGGGGCACGGGAGACACCATATATTTT.

This clonotype was picked up many times. The V call is TRBV3-1, the J call TRBJ2-7, with no clear D. The V end was cut by 4 bases, the J end by 3 bases, with 16 bases between. CDR3 length: 15 amino acids. Germline V CDR1 and CDR2: LGHDT, YNNKEL (reference sequence). This CDR3 reads CASSPNPQSIYEQYF. CDR3 nucleotides: TGTGCCAGCAGCCCTAATCCACAGAGTATCTACGAGCAGTACTTC.

The V call is TRBV6-1, the J call TRBJ1-5; unclear D gene. With 0 bases removed from V and 3 bases from J, the gap between germline ends came to 9 bases. Germline CDR1 is MNHNS and CDR2 is SASEGT. The CDR3 extends over 15 amino acids. The CDR3 region is CASSEASRFNQPQHF. The DNA of the CDR3 is TGTGCCAGCAGTGAAGCGTCACGGTTCAATCAGCCCCAGCATTTT.

In this sample, this clonotype turned up many times. The chain carries TRBV2 and TRBJ2-7, with 16 bases aligning to TRBD2. The V and J ends lost 6 bases and 1 base, in that order; junction bases with no gene match: 6. The germline V gene encodes CDR1 SNHLY and CDR2 FYNNEI. The CDR3 has 17 amino acids. The CDR3 protein is CASRPGTSGRGSYEQYF. CDR3 in DNA: TGTGCCAGCAGACCCGGGACTAGCGGGAGGGGATCCTACGAGCAGTACTTC.

The J gene is TRBJ2-1, the V gene TRBV14; no definite D call. The CDR3 has 17 residues. The germline V and J ends were trimmed by 1 base and 12 bases, with 25 bases remaining between them. Germline V gene data show CDR1 as SGHDN and CDR2 as FVKESK. In nucleotides, the CDR3 is TGTGCCAGCAGCCAAGCTCCATTCAATACCTTGTTCGTGGCGCAGTTCTTC. Encoded protein: CASSQAPFNTLFVAQFF.

J is TRBJ1-2 and V is TRBV24-1; D gene ambiguous. CDR3 length: 12 amino acids. V was trimmed by 2 bases and J by 8 bases, leaving 8 bases between them. Germline CDR1 KGHDR, CDR2 SFDVKD. The CDR3 DNA is TGTGCCACCAGTGATTACAGATGGGGCTACACCTTC. It is translated as CATSDYRWGYTF.

Within the sample, this clonotype is medium-sized. The chain links TRBV3-1 to TRBJ2-7; D remains ambiguous. The CDR3 runs to 11 residues. CDR1 is LGHDT and CDR2 is YNNKEL in the germline V gene (reference sequence). Trimming cost V 3 bases and J 6 bases, with 6 bases left between them. CDR3 sequence reads: CASSHGTEQYF. The CDR3 nucleotides are TGTGCCAGCAGCCATGGTACCGAGCAGTACTTC.

This rearrangement joins TRBV5-1 to TRBJ2-7; 9 bases match TRBD1. The germline V gene encodes CDR1 SGHRS and CDR2 YFSETQ. J lost 4 bases, V lost 0 bases, and 14 bases had no gene match. The CDR3 covers 18 residues. As DNA, the CDR3 is TGCGCCAGCAGCTTGGGGAGGACAGGGGAGTCCCGAAATTACGAGCAGTACTTC. It encodes CASSLGRTGESRNYEQYF.

This chain uses TRBV27 with TRBJ1-2, with TRBD1 matching over 10 bases. The CDR3 runs 15 residues. Germline V gene sequence: CDR1 MNHEY, CDR2 SMNVEV (reference sequence). Germline trimming cut 2 bases from V and 6 bases from J; bases unmatched to any gene: 6. CDR3 nucleotide sequence: TGTGCCAGCAGTTTACTTCCCGGGACAGGGGATGGCTACACCTTC. Translating gives CASSLLPGTGDGYTF.

This clonotype was recorded at least ten times. The chain combines TRBV28 with TRBJ1-2, with 8 positions matching TRBD1. This CDR3 spans 14 amino acids. The germline gives CDR1 MDHEN, CDR2 SYDVKM. V shed 6 bases and J 2 bases; nucleotides not matched to a gene: 5. CDR3 nucleotides: TGTGCCAGCAGGACAGGGGCATGGAACTATGGCTACACCTTC. Translation gives CASRTGAWNYGYTF.